The 4 T cell receptor beta chains presented below share a single source sample, sequenced in a study of blood T cell repertoires in COVID-19. Sequencing was performed with immunoSEQ multiplex PCR; in TCRdb, only in-frame clones are kept and a portion is missing. The sample yields under 65,000 clones, about nine tenths seen once. The specimen sequenced was peripheral blood. The receptors come from a human donor in a cohort sampled during active COVID-19.

This clone was seen a single time. This chain uses TRBV5-4 with TRBJ2-3; no clear D. The CDR3 is 12 amino acids. Trimming took off 4 bases at V and 2 bases at J, with 5 bases between the two ends. Germline V gene data show CDR1 as SGHNT and CDR2 as YYREEE (reference sequence). The CDR3 DNA follows: TGTGCCAGCAGCCGCGACACAGATACGCAGTATTTT. Translating it yields CASSRDTDTQYF. The full variable domain, with the rest looked up from reference TRBV5-4 and TRBJ2-3, is ETGVTQSPTHLIKTRGQQVTLRCSSQSGHNTVSWYQQALGQGPQFIFQYYREEENGRGNFPPRFSGLQFPNYSSELNVNALELDDSALYLCASSRDTDTQYFGPGTRLTVL.

The rearrangement links TRBV29-1 to TRBJ2-3, with D hard to call. V was cut by 7 bases and J by 1 base, with 6 bases left in between. The germline CDR1 and CDR2 sequences are SQVTM and ANQGSEA. The CDR3 is 11 residues long. For the CDR3, the DNA is TGCAGCGACCAGGGCACAGATACGCAGTATTTT. The encoded protein is CSDQGTDTQYF.

The rearrangement uses TRBV2 and TRBJ2-3; D is unclear. This CDR3 is built from 13 residues. Trimming removed 7 bases at V and 5 bases at J, with 13 bases between. From germline, CDR1 is SNHLY and CDR2 FYNNEI. The CDR3 DNA reads TGTGCCAGCACACAGCACCCCCTAGATACGCAGTATTTT. Its translation is CASTQHPLDTQYF.

V usage is TRBV30 and J usage is TRBJ1-6; D is possibly TRBD1 (5 bases). Trimming pared 4 bases from V and 14 bases from J, leaving 27 bases between. The germline V gene encodes CDR1 GTSNPN and CDR2 SVGIG (reference sequence). The CDR3 extends over 16 amino acids. The CDR3 reads CAWTGQLGTDILTLHF. The CDR3 nucleotides read TGTGCCTGGACGGGGCAATTAGGGACTGATATTTTGACCCTCCACTTT. The complete variable domain, with remaining parts taken from reference TRBV30 and TRBJ1-6, reads SQTIHQWPATLVQPVGSPLSLECTVEGTSNPNLYWYRQAAGRGLQLLFYSVGIGQISSEVPQNLSASRPQDRQFILSSKKLLLSDSGFYLCAWTGQLGTDILTLHFGNGTRLTVT.